This T cell receptor beta chain stems from a study of shared clonotypes between healthy human individuals. Study-wide points: For naive CD4 cells, 4.5% to 6.5% of clonotypes were shared across a handful of donors.

The CDR3 length is 10 residues. Trimming pared 3 bases from V and 7 bases from J, leaving 7 bases between. Germline CDR1 DFQATT, CDR2 SNEGSKA (reference sequence). Worth noting for this clone: Its cognate antigen is unknown. This sample includes further DNA sequences coding for the same CDR3.

Healthy HIV-negative adults with no recent acute infections or vaccinations were recruited as donors. A CD45RA-negative memory subset and a CD45RA+ naive subset were separated from the CD4+ cells. Only in-frame clones appear in the TCRdb table, and some are missing; sequencing was by immunoSEQ multiplex PCR. Of more than 1,200,000 clones listed, approximately 98.5% are singletons. J is TRBJ2-7 and V is TRBV20-1; D not certain. Input material: naive CD4+ T cells sorted from blood. Subset in this sample: CD45RA+ positively selected. This sequence originates from a young man in good health. The CDR3 is CSARVREQYF. The CDR3 bases are TGCAGTGCTAGGGTCCGGGAGCAGTACTTC.